What follows are 17 T cell receptor beta chains derived from one specimen sequenced in a study of CD8 T cells in ankylosing spondylitis (dated by TCRdb to the late 2010s). Their recognized antigens are unknown. Here is what the overall study found, with its caveats: A TCR beta motif made up of several highly homologous amino acid variants appeared to be characteristic of blood from ankylosing spondylitis patients.

The library was built by means of 5' RACE. Sequencing instrument: Illumina HiSeq 2500. TCRdb reanalyzed the raw reads on its own, using fastp at Q25 for trimming and MiXCR for clone calling, and kept in-frame beta chains. Each entry is one CDR3 protein sequence, shown with its most common DNA and genes. Across this sample there are 750,000 to 850,000 distinct CDR3 sequences, with about 12% seen only once. 0.45% to 0.6% of the sample goes to the ten largest clones. The sample taken for sequencing was blood, either unsorted or a sorted T cell fraction (not recorded which). These receptors came from a male donor with ankylosing spondylitis.

This clonotype was detected only a few times. The rearrangement joins TRBV6-5 to TRBJ2-7; 9 bases are a match to TRBD1. The CDR3 has 18 amino acids. J lost 0 bases, V lost 2 bases, and 11 bases had no gene match. Per the germline V gene, CDR1 is MNHEY and CDR2 is SVGAGI. Here the CDR3 reads CASSYDTGGAGISYEQYF. Here the CDR3 DNA reads TGTGCCAGCAGTTACGATACAGGGGGCGCCGGCATCTCCTACGAGCAGTACTTC.

This clonotype has just a few counts. The chain is built from TRBV16 and TRBJ2-4; no clear D gene. The CDR3 covers 12 residues. Germline V CDR1 and CDR2: KGHSY, FQNENV. The V gene lost 4 bases and the J gene lost 4 bases, with 5 bases spanning the gap. The CDR3 nucleotides read TGTGCCAGCAGCCCCGGGAAAAACATTCAGTACTTC. Translating it yields CASSPGKNIQYF.

This clonotype showed up just a few times. The chain couples TRBV7-9 to TRBJ2-7; D gene unclear. The CDR3 totals 12 residues. Germline values: CDR1 SEHNR, CDR2 FQNEAQ (reference sequence). V lost 5 bases to trimming and J lost 11 bases, with 16 bases between them. The CDR3 DNA reads as TGTGCCAGCAGCCCCGGCTATGTACAAAAGTACTTC. Its protein product is CASSPGYVQKYF.

The chain couples TRBV6-6 to TRBJ1-2; D is undetermined. This CDR3 contains 11 residues. The V gene's germline CDR1 is MNHNY and CDR2 SVGAGI (reference sequence). The V gene lost 4 bases and the J gene lost 7 bases, with 7 bases spanning the gap. The CDR3 sequence: CASSSLTGYTF. CDR3 DNA: TGTGCCAGCAGTTCTCTAACTGGCTACACCTTC.

A few counts support this clonotype. V and J are TRBV6-2 or TRBV6-3 and TRBJ2-5; D remains unclear. There are 12 residues in the CDR3. The V end lost 2 bases, the J end lost 4 bases, and 5 bases lay between the germline ends. Germline CDR1 and CDR2: MNHEY and SVGEGT. CDR3 DNA: TGTGCCAGCAGTTACCAGTTAGAGACCCAGTACTTC. This codes for CASSYQLETQYF.

This clonotype was counted at least ten times. The chain employs TRBV7-9 and TRBJ1-3; D is uncertain. V gave up 6 bases and J gave up 1 base, with 4 bases separating them. The CDR3 contains 12 residues. Germline CDR1 and CDR2: SEHNR and FQNEAQ (reference sequence). This CDR3 is CASSRSGNTIYF. The CDR3 nucleotides are TGTGCCAGCAGTCGTTCTGGAAACACCATATATTTT.

CDR3 DNA: TGTGCCAGCAGTTACACCTCAGGGACTTTCTCTGGAAACACCATATATTTT. Protein product: CASSYTSGTFSGNTIYF. V and J are TRBV6-5 and TRBJ1-3; D is perhaps TRBD1 (5 bases). The CDR3 loop spans 17 amino acids. Trimming took off 2 bases at V and 0 bases at J, with 14 bases between the two ends. From germline, CDR1 is MNHEY and CDR2 SVGAGI.

A remark on this clonotype: Since a much larger clone is just one base distant, this may be a read error. This chain uses TRBV5-5 with TRBJ1-1; no definite D call. CDR3 size: 13 residues. V lost 3 bases and J lost 1, with 7 bases in between. Germline values: CDR1 SGHKS, CDR2 YYEKEE (reference sequence). The CDR3 bases are TGTGCCAGCAGCTCATACAAGAACACTGAAGCTTTCTTT. It is translated as CASSSYKNTEAFF.

The genes are TRBV29-1 and TRBJ1-2; D possibly corresponds to TRBD1 (5 bases). Germline V gene data show CDR1 as SQVTM and CDR2 as ANQGSEA. V was pared by 3 bases and J by 8 bases, with 10 bases between. The CDR3 covers 11 residues. CDR3 in amino acids: CSVDKGRGYTF. CDR3 nucleotides: TGCAGCGTTGATAAGGGGCGAGGCTACACCTTC.

This clonotype was seen at least ten times. The V gene is TRBV9, the J gene TRBJ1-2, with unresolved D. Trimming removed 0 bases from V and 0 bases from J, with 6 bases in between. CDR3 length equals 14 residues. Germline CDR1 SGDLS, CDR2 YYNGEE. CDR3 DNA sequence: TGTGCCAGCAGCGTAGCCCGAGCTAACTATGGCTACACCTTC. It is translated as CASSVARANYGYTF.

This rearrangement joins TRBV7-2 to TRBJ1-4; 7 nucleotides agree with TRBD1. V dropped 5 bases and J dropped 7; count of bases not matched to a gene: 7. Germline lookup yields CDR1 SGHTA and CDR2 FQGNSA. The CDR3 sequence is 14 residues long. CDR3 in DNA: TGTGCCAGCAGCGGAAGGACAGGCTCTGAAAAACTGTTTTTT. Translating it yields CASSGRTGSEKLFF.

A few counts support this clonotype. The germline gene is not matched at one end of the junction; a read error may be the cause. This rearrangement joins TRBV5-1 to TRBJ2-7, with TRBD1 matching 11 bases. This CDR3 is 14 amino acids long. The germline CDR1 and CDR2 sequences are SGHRS and YFSETQ. The DNA of the CDR3 is TGCGCCAGCAGTAACCGGGACAGGGGGTACGTGCAGTACTTC. Amino acids: CASSNRDRGYVQYF. The full variable domain, completed using reference TRBV5-1 and TRBJ2-7, is KAGVTQTPRYLIKTRGQQVTLSCSPISGHRSVSWYQQTPGQGLQFLFEYFSETQRNKGNFPGRFSGRQFSNSRSEMNVSTLELGDSALYLCASSNRDRGYVQYFGPGTRLTVT.

This clonotype appeared a few times. The chain recombines TRBV7-6 with TRBJ2-5; D call uncertain. The V end lost 5 bases, the J end lost 3 bases, and 10 bases lay between the germline ends. The CDR3 has 13 residues. Germline CDR1 and CDR2: SGHVS and FNYEAQ. CDR3 amino acids: CASSPVAEETQYF. CDR3 DNA: TGTGCCAGCAGCCCAGTGGCGGAAGAGACCCAGTACTTC.

This clonotype was seen only a few times. The chain links TRBV28 to TRBJ2-7; a weak D match, TRBD1 (6 bases). Germline CDR1 reads MDHEN; CDR2 reads SYDVKM. The V and J ends lost 6 bases and 3 bases respectively, with 12 bases between them. CDR3 size: 13 residues. The DNA for the CDR3 is TGTGCCAGCAGAAGACAGGTACTCTACGAGCAGTACTTC. Its protein is CASRRQVLYEQYF.

The rearrangement uses TRBV20-1 and TRBJ1-5; D remains ambiguous. There are 16 residues in the CDR3. Looked up from germline, CDR1 is DFQATT and CDR2 is SNEGSKA (reference sequence). The germline V and J ends were trimmed by 3 bases and 0 bases, with 15 bases remaining between them. The CDR3 is CSASVFGRYSNQPQHF. The CDR3 DNA follows: TGCAGTGCTAGTGTTTTCGGGCGCTATAGCAATCAGCCCCAGCATTTT.

This clonotype was seen more than once but under ten times. The CDR3 protein is CASSYPQGIGTGELFF. CDR3 DNA: TGTGCCAGCAGTTACCCACAGGGGATTGGGACCGGGGAGCTGTTTTTT. The chain is built from TRBV6-5 and TRBJ2-2; 7 nucleotides line up with TRBD1. The germline V gene encodes CDR1 MNHEY and CDR2 SVGAGI. CDR3 length: 16 amino acids. V was pared by 2 bases and J by 5 bases, with 8 bases of the junction left unmatched.

The genes are TRBV7-2 and TRBJ1-2; no reliable D call. The CDR3 length is 12 residues. V was cut by 6 bases and J by 12 bases, with 17 bases left in between. Per the germline V gene, CDR1 is SGHTA and CDR2 is FQGNSA. CDR3 sequence: CASSSLGSLDTF. CDR3 sequence (DNA): TGTGCCAGCAGTTCTCTTGGTAGCCTCGACACCTTC.